This TCR beta chain was sequenced for a study of CXCR4 blockade with PD-1 therapy in pancreatic cancer (dated by TCRdb to about 2019). In terms of the full investigation: The study combined multiplex immunohistochemistry and TCRbeta immunosequencing of resected pancreatic ductal adenocarcinoma with ex vivo slice culture testing PD-1 and CXCR4 blockade. To assess intratumoral heterogeneity, two geographically distinct regions from each of 5 to 7 tumors were TCR-sequenced. Findings and caveats that apply to the study as a whole: Because only TCRbeta chains were sequenced, true antigen-specificity overlap of convergent dominant clones was left unconfirmed pending paired alpha-beta single-cell sequencing. A strong correlation was found between the frequency of an amino acid clone and the number of distinct nucleotide rearrangements encoding that clone, which suggests convergent selection driven by common tumor antigens. Clonal expansion was observed in tumors, with a mean productive clonality of about 0.15 compared with approximately 0.051 in healthy blood, but no correlation between clonality and survival was found.

The patients who supplied the archived tumor blocks had received no neoadjuvant therapy before resection. For the preserved-tissue arm, the study drew on over 29 surgical resection samples taken from 24 pancreatic ductal adenocarcinoma patients who had not been treated previously. For the resection arm, ten 5-micron curls of FFPE tumor adjacent to the multiplex immunohistochemistry slide were used for DNA extraction. As concerns this clone: Its specific antigen is unknown. Nothing much larger sits one base from this clone, and base qualities are not available.

The immunoSEQ Assay at Adaptive Biotechnologies was used to immunosequence TCRbeta CDR3 regions from the extracted DNA. Per the original workflow: To measure the absolute abundance of each unique TCRbeta CDR3, the sequences were collapsed and filtered. Clonality was defined as 1 minus Pielou's evenness, computed on productive in-frame rearrangements only. For regional overlap, the top 100 nucleotide rearrangements were followed across paired samples, and the Morisita index was used to compare paired samples against unrelated samples. The immunoSEQ Rearrangement Details tool was used to assess whether nucleotide rearrangements converged onto identical amino acid sequences. Entries here come from immuneACCESS through TCRdb and include only in-frame sequences with V and J called. Some clones fail to appear in such tables; in the studies checked, an unresolved V gene covers under half of the shortfall, and the cause of the remainder is unknown. The DNA was the basis for D and trimming; V, J and clone size are from that table. For this sample the table gives about 3,600 clones, of which roughly 41% were detected only once. The ten largest account for approximately 16% of the sample.

The germline V gene (reference sequence) gives CDR1 as LNHDA and CDR2 as SQIVND. V is pruned by 7 bases and J by 4 bases, leaving 2 bases of the junction without a gene match. Spanning cysteine to phenylalanine, the CDR3 consists of 14 amino acids. The sequence is cut down to CDR3 DNA, 42 bases in frame from base 1. This receptor was taken from a human donor with pancreatic ductal adenocarcinoma. The rearrangement joined TRBV19 to TRBJ2-3, with TRBD2 identical over 13 junction bases. Source material: tumor tissue. The DNA is as follows: TGTGCCAGTAAAGGACTAGCGGGAGCAGATACGCAGTATTTT. Its protein reads: CASKGLAGADTQYF.